The present TCR beta chain was sequenced within a study of blood T cell repertoires in COVID-19 (dated by TCRdb to 2018 to 2021). Regarding the complete study: The collaborator samples originated in the United States, Italy and Spain and spanned the acute and convalescent phases of COVID-19. The samples were drawn from the first 160 participants of the ongoing ImmuneRACE study and from 950 to 1,500 subjects provided by 6 global collaborators. Nearly every sample came with metadata listing a de-identified subject ID, COVID-19 status, age in years and sex. A freely available public database, intended as a resource for researchers studying the immune response to SARS-CoV-2, is where the repertoires were released. The dataset comprised deeply sampled blood TCRbeta repertoires from subjects exposed to, actively infected with, or recovered from COVID-19. Where available, HLA class I and class II types were taken from metadata supplied by the sample provider and were not determined by assay-based typing. The prospective study material was composed of cDNA or gDNA derived from T cells, B-cell-depleted T cells, or PBMCs.

Paper-wide results and their limitations: How much clinical and demographic metadata was included differed by source and by participant, and the metadata was provided uncurated.

Turning to this clone: Its antigen is currently not known. The sample holds no much larger clone one base away, and base qualities are not on file.

Participants in the prospective study were enrolled through a virtual design, were aged about 18 to 100 years, and lived in 24 United States geographic areas. Cohort assignment in the prospective study relied on participant-reported clinical history from a screening survey and a study questionnaire. Recovered participants in ImmuneRACE Cohort 3 were defined as having two consecutive negative NP/OP PCR tests, clearance from a healthcare professional, or resolution of symptoms. Each participant in the prospective study had whole blood, serum and a nasopharyngeal or oropharyngeal swab collected by mobile phlebotomists. Additional blood draws and questionnaires over an approximately 2-month period could optionally be provided by prospective study participants. Before DNA extraction, blood samples from the prospective study were shipped at room temperature or frozen. TCRbeta CDR3 regions were amplified from genomic DNA using the immunoSEQ Assay, a bias-controlled multiplex PCR. Concerning the study's data processing: Nucleated cell counts per sample were estimated from amplification of reference gene primers within the assay. Sequence reads were collapsed and filtered to measure the absolute abundance of every unique TCRbeta CDR3 rearrangement. Productive Simpson clonality was computed per sample as the square root of Simpson's diversity index over productive rearrangements. In TCRdb, the immuneACCESS table is reduced to in-frame sequences with V and J assigned. These tables do not hold every clone; where another copy was compared, an unresolved V gene accounts for under half, and the others remain unexplained. V and J calls and clone size follow that table, whereas D and trimming were derived from the DNA. The sample table contains more than 200,000 clones; only one count was recorded for approximately 90% of them. Under 5% of the sample is taken by the ten largest.

Input material: PBMCs or T cells enriched from blood (not recorded which). The receptor's source is a woman aged 30 to 39 who had recovered from COVID-19.

The DNA is TGTGCCAGCAGCTTAGTGCGGGGAAAAGAGACCCAGTACTTC. This codes for CASSLVRGKETQYF. This chain is built from TRBV7-2 and TRBJ2-5; a tentative D match to TRBD2 spans 6 bases. The CDR1 and CDR2 encoded by the germline V gene are SGHTA and FQGNSA. Trimming costs V 1 base and J 3 bases, and their ends lie 9 bases apart. The CDR3 numbers 14 residues from cysteine through phenylalanine. Of all the DNA, just the CDR3 is kept, 42 bases in frame from base 1.